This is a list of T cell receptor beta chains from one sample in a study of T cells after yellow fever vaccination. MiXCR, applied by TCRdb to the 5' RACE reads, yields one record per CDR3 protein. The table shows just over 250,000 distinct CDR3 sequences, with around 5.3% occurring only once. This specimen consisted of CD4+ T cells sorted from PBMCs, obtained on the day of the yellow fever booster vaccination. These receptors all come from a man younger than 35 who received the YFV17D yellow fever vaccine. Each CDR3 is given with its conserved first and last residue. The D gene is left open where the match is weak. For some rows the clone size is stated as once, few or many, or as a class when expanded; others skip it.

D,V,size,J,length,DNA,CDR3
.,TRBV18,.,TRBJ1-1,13,TGTGCCAGCTCAAGGACGGGAAGTACTGAAGCTTTCTTT,CASSRTGSTEAFF
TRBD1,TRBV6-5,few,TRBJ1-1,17,TGTGCCAGCAGTTATCTCACAGGGGGCGGCCGACTCGGTGAAGCTTTCTTT,CASSYLTGGGRLGEAFF
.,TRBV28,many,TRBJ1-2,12,TGTGCCAGCAGTGTCTCAGGATCTGGCTACACCTTC,CASSVSGSGYTF
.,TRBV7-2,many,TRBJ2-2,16,TGTGCCAGCCCTAAGTGGGGGCCCTCGAACACCGGGGAGCTGTTTTTT,CASPKWGPSNTGELFF
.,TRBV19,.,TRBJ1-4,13,TGTGCCAGTTGGGAAGCAACTAATGAAAAACTGGTTTTT,CASWEATNEKLVF
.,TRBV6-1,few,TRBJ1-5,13,TGTGCCAGCAGTTCGGACGGCAATCAGCCCCAGCATTTT,CASSSDGNQPQHF
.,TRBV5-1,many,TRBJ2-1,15,TGCGCCAGCAGCTCCGGCCTCCCGGGGTACAATGAGCAGTTCTTC,CASSSGLPGYNEQFF
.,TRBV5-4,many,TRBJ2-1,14,TGTGCCAGCAGAACGAAGGGGGGCTTGGGGGAGCAGTTCTTC,CASRTKGGLGEQFF
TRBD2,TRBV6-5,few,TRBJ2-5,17,TGTGCCAGCAGTCCTAAGACAGGACTAGCGGGGGCAGAGACCCAGTACTTC,CASSPKTGLAGAETQYF
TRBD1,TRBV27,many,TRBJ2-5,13,TGTGCCAGCAGCGGGACAGGGAAAGAGACCCAGTACTTC,CASSGTGKETQYF
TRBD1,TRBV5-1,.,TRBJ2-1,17,TGCGCCAGCAGCTTGCAACCCTCCGGGACAGGGGGCCTTGAGCAGTTCTTC,CASSLQPSGTGGLEQFF
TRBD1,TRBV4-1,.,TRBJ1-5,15,TGCGCCAGCAGCCAAGGGCAGGGGGCTGATCAGCCCCAGCATTTT,CASSQGQGADQPQHF
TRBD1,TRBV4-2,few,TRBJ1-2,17,TGTGCCAGCAGCCAAGATCCACCGATGGGACAGGGAATAGGCTACACCTTC,CASSQDPPMGQGIGYTF
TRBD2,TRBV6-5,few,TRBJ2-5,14,TGTGCCAGCACCGCCCGCCTAGCGGAAGAGACCCAGTACTTC,CASTARLAEETQYF
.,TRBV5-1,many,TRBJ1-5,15,TGCGCCAGCAGCTTGGAGGGAGGAGTGCATCAGCCCCAGCATTTT,CASSLEGGVHQPQHF
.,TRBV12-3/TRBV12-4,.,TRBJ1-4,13,TGTGCCAGCAGGTCGGGGCCTAATGAAAAACTGTTTTTT,CASRSGPNEKLFF
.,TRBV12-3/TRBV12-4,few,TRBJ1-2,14,TGTGCCAGCAGTCTTCTGGGGGAGATGAGTGGCTACACCTTC,CASSLLGEMSGYTF
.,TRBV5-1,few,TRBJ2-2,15,TGCGCCAGCAGCTTGGGGCAGGGCCTCACCGGGGAGCTGTTTTTT,CASSLGQGLTGELFF
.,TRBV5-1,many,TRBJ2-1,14,TGCGCCAGCAGCTCAGGGACAACATTAAATGAGCAGTTCTTC,CASSSGTTLNEQFF
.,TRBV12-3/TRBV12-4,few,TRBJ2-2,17,TGTGCCAGCAGTCTCTACCGGGACCTAGGAACGGGCGGGGAGCTGTTTTTT,CASSLYRDLGTGGELFF